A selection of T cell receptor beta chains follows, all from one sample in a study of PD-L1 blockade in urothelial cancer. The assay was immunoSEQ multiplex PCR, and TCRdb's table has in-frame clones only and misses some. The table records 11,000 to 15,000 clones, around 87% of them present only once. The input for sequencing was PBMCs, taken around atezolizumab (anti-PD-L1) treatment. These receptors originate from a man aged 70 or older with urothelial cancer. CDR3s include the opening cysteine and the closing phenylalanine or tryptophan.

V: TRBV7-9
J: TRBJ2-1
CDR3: CASSLLLAGEAEQFF

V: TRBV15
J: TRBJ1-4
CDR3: CATSRTDRGNEKLFF

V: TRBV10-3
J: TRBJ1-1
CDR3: CAIVAGVNSEAFF

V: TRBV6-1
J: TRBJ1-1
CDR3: CASSELYTEAFF

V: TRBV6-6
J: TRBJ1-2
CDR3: CASSRDSVNYGYTF

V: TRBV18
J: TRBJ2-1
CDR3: CASSPQNRVYNEQFF

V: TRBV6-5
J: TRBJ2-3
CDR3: CASRVWAAGGDTQYF

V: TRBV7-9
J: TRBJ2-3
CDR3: CASSQRGGVTDTQYF

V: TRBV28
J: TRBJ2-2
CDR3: CASTLRGGPNTGELFF

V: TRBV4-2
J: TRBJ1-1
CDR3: CASSQATALPEAFF

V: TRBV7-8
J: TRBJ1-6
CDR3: CASSLVVRIQINSPLHF

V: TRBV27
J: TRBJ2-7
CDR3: CASSLGTNGAYEQYF

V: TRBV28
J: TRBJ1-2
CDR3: CASSLSFGIGYNYGYTF

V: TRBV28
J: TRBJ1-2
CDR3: CASSPLSNYGYTF

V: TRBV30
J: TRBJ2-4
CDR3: CASKGGGLVLAKNIQYF

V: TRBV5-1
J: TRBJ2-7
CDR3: CASHAGTSGNYEQYF

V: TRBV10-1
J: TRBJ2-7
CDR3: CASSGGYEQYF

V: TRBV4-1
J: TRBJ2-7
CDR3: CASSQGQHLYEQYF

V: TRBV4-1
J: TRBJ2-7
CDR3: CASSYPGAGYEQYF

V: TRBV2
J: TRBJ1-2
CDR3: CASSGTDDYGYTF

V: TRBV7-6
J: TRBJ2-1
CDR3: CASSPSTPGTRIEQFF

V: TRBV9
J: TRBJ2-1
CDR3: CASTKGSGGYNEQFF

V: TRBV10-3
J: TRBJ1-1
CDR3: CAISEPTGMAFF

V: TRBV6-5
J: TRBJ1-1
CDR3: CASSYQGNTEAFF

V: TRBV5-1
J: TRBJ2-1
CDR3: CASSKGTGVDEQFF

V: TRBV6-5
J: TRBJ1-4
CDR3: CASSYGFAANEKLFF

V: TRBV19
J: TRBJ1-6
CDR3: CASRTGTDNSPLHF

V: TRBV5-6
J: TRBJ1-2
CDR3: CASSQPGQGYGYTF

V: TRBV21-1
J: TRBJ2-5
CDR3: CASSKAVQGLQETQYF

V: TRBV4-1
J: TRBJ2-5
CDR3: CASSHNRGQTETQYF

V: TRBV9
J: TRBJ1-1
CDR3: CASSVGISGDGEAFF

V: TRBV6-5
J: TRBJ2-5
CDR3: CASKRGGAETQYF

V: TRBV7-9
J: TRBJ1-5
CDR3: CASSSSDREKNQPQHF

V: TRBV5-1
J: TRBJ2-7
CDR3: CASSFRGTDEQYF

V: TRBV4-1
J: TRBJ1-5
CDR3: CASSQVTGGPDRVVFQPQHF

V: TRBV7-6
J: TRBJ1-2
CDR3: CASSRQGGNYGYTF

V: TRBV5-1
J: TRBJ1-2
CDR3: CASSLEVRRLYGGGYTF

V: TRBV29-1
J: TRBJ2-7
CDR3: CSGGTSGGYEQYF

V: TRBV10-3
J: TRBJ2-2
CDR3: CAGGGRGTGELFF

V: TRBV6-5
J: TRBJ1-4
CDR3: CASSYRTNEKLFF

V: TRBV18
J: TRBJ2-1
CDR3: CASSRAGDNEQFF

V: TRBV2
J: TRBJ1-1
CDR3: CASSTNRGDTEAFF

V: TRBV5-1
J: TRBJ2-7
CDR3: CASSTGDLPSYEQYF

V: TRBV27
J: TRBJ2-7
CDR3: CASSFIGQGASPVHYEQYF

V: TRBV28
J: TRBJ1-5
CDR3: CASSFPSGVQPQHF

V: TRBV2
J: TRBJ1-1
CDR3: CASSGDSRSTEAFF

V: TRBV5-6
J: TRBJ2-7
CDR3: CASSLRPGQLSYEQYF

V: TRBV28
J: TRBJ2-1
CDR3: CASTGTATYNEQFF

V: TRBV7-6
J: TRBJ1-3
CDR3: CARVQVGNTIYF

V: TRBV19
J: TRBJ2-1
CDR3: CASTGTGAYNEQFF

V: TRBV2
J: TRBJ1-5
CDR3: CASSRDRGNQPQHF

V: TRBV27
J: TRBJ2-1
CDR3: CASGGQGHNEQFF

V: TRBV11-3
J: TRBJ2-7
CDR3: CASSEETGADEQYF